This T cell receptor beta chain was recorded in a study of vaccination effects on CD4 cells after COVID-19. Antigen-specific CD4+ T cells were expanded with viral peptide pools in the ViraFEST assay before sequencing. Researchers isolated CD4+ T cells once approximately 10 days of culture had elapsed. The individual was infected with SARS-CoV-2 between March and December 2020, as confirmed by PCR. Participants received two doses of either the BNT162b2 or mRNA-1273 vaccine. At days 3 and 7, half of the medium was exchanged for IL-2 medium. The table came from immunoSEQ multiplex PCR; TCRdb's copy has only in-frame clones and leaves some out. The repertoire holds about 14,000 clones, with over 60% as singletons. This clone was seen a handful of times. What it recognizes is unknown. The CDR3 runs to 18 residues. Germline loops: CDR1 SGHNT, CDR2 YYREEE (reference sequence). V lost 4 bases to trimming and J lost 5 bases; unmatched junction nucleotides: 19.

This clonotype was obtained from a human donor who had a prior SARS-CoV-2 infection. The input for sequencing was CD4+ T cells from PBMCs cultured with HCoV-NL63 spike peptides, taken after COVID-19 vaccination. This sequence joins TRBV5-4 and TRBJ2-5, with 8 bases fitting TRBD1. For the CDR3, the DNA is TGTGCCAGCAGCCGCGGTCATCAAACCGGGACAGGTGCCGAGACCCAGTACTTC. It codes for CASSRGHQTGTGAETQYF.